The rows below give T cell receptor beta chains drawn from one sample of a study of cytomegalovirus exposure and HLA in healthy donors. Some clones are missing from TCRdb's copy, which holds only in-frame ones; the method was immunoSEQ multiplex PCR. Among roughly 80,000 clones listed, approximately 81% were seen once. Source material: PBMCs. The receptors originated from a woman between 45 and 60 years old in good health and CMV-seropositive. CDR3s include the opening cysteine and the closing phenylalanine or tryptophan. The D gene is left open where the match is weak.

CASRRGNEQFF | NA | TRBJ2-1 | TRBV19
CASSPQQDTEAFF | NA | TRBJ1-1 | TRBV18
CASSKRGPYEQYF | TRBD2 | TRBJ2-7 | TRBV19
CASSAGGLAGDDTQYF | TRBD2 | TRBJ2-3 | TRBV5-1
CASSQLGLYGYTF | NA | TRBJ1-2 | TRBV4-1
CSVANGMSYEQYF | NA | TRBJ2-7 | TRBV29-1
CASSWDFANTGELFF | NA | TRBJ2-2 | TRBV19
CASSPPGAGGTEAFF | NA | TRBJ1-1 | TRBV28
CASSPGGRDTEAFF | NA | TRBJ1-1 | TRBV18
CASSPGQGTRELFF | TRBD1 | TRBJ2-2 | TRBV7-3
CASSLGGGPQHF | NA | TRBJ1-5 | TRBV11-2
CAISELKREGWFDTGELFF | TRBD2 | TRBJ2-2 | TRBV10-3
CASSEISSYEQYF | NA | TRBJ2-7 | TRBV6-1
CASSPRRGLGQPNEKLFF | NA | TRBJ1-4 | TRBV7-9
CASRPTGTNTGELFF | TRBD1 | TRBJ2-2 | TRBV11-3
CASSGSSGSWATNEKLFF | NA | TRBJ1-4 | TRBV6-1
CASSYSLEGFEQYF | NA | TRBJ2-7 | TRBV6-5
CASSELAGGNQPQHF | NA | TRBJ1-5 | TRBV2
CSARGDQPQHF | NA | TRBJ1-5 | TRBV20-1
CASSRSGGRDTQYF | NA | TRBJ2-3 | TRBV7-2
CASGLAGGSYEQYF | TRBD2 | TRBJ2-7 | TRBV2
CASNGRGGEQYF | NA | TRBJ2-7 | TRBV27
CASRAGETNTGELFF | TRBD2 | TRBJ2-2 | TRBV6-6
CASSSGLAGGPQQYEQYF | TRBD2 | TRBJ2-7 | TRBV7-9
CASSPTRVNEQFF | NA | TRBJ2-1 | TRBV7-2
CASSLWTLNEQFF | NA | TRBJ2-1 | TRBV7-2